Shown below are 30 T cell receptor beta chains from a single sample sequenced in a study of cytomegalovirus exposure and HLA in healthy donors. PCR primers comprised 60 Vbeta and 13 Jbeta primers. The repertoire was sequenced with immunoSEQ multiplex PCR; TCRdb's copy has only in-frame clones and lacks some. Among approximately 160,000 clones listed, 81% were seen once. Sequenced: PBMCs. These receptors originate from a woman between 18 and 30 years old in good health and CMV-seronegative.

The CDR3 region has the DNA TGTGCCAGCAGCTTAATCTTTGTTTCAGGGATGGGCACCGGGGAGCTGTTTTTT. Protein: CASSLIFVSGMGTGELFF. The chain combines TRBV5-4 with TRBJ2-2; TRBD1 is a possible D gene (5 bases). Trimming took off 2 bases at V and 4 bases at J, with 21 bases between the two ends. The CDR3 is 18 residues long. Germline-derived CDR1 and CDR2 are SGHNT and YYREEE (reference sequence). Complete variable domain (other parts from reference TRBV5-4 and TRBJ2-2): ETGVTQSPTHLIKTRGQQVTLRCSSQSGHNTVSWYQQALGQGPQFIFQYYREEENGRGNFPPRFSGLQFPNYSSELNVNALELDDSALYLCASSLIFVSGMGTGELFFGEGSRLTVL.

The DNA for the CDR3 is TGTGCCAGCAGCCGGAGACTAGCGGGGGGTCCCTACAATGAGCAGTTCTTC. The encoded protein is CASSRRLAGGPYNEQFF. The rearrangement uses TRBV11-2 and TRBJ2-1; TRBD2 matches at 13 bases. The V and J ends lost 5 bases and 2 bases, in that order; junction bases with no gene match: 6. The CDR3 covers 17 residues. From germline, CDR1 is SGHAT and CDR2 FQNNGV. Complete variable domain (other parts from reference TRBV11-2 and TRBJ2-1): EAGVAQSPRYKIIEKRQSVAFWCNPISGHATLYWYQQILGQGPKLLIQFQNNGVVDDSQLPKDRFSAERLKGVDSTLKIQPAKLEDSAVYLCASSRRLAGGPYNEQFFGPGTRLTVL.

The chain recombines TRBV6-5 with TRBJ2-2; D possibly corresponds to TRBD1 (6 bases). Trimming took off 2 bases at V and 2 bases at J, with 12 bases between the two ends. Germline values: CDR1 MNHEY, CDR2 SVGAGI. The CDR3 covers 16 residues. This CDR3 reads CASSYGAQGNTGELFF. In nucleotides, the CDR3 is TGTGCCAGCAGTTACGGGGCACAGGGAAACACCGGGGAGCTGTTTTTT.

This chain uses TRBV28 with TRBJ1-2; unclear D gene. The CDR3 spans 15 residues. V lost 5 bases and J 3 bases, leaving 16 bases between the germline ends. Germline lookup yields CDR1 MDHEN and CDR2 SYDVKM. The CDR3 sequence is CASSPPLVEDYGYTF. The CDR3 DNA follows: TGTGCCAGCAGTCCTCCGCTCGTGGAGGACTATGGCTACACCTTC.

The CDR3 is CASSTRTSGWGNEQYF. The CDR3 DNA follows: TGTGCCAGCAGCACTCGGACTAGCGGGTGGGGCAACGAGCAGTACTTC. The genes are TRBV7-3 and TRBJ2-7; 11 bases are a match to TRBD2. This CDR3 has 16 amino acids. After removal of 5 bases from V and 5 bases from J, the junction contained 11 bases not matched to a gene. The germline gives CDR1 SGHTA, CDR2 FQGTGA.

The chain combines TRBV7-9 with TRBJ2-5; possible D gene TRBD1, 6 bases. Near its end, the DNA agrees better with TRBJ2-7, so the J call may be wrong. The CDR3 spans 13 residues. Germline V lookup: CDR1 SEHNR, CDR2 FQNEAQ (reference sequence). The CDR3 DNA reads TGTGCCAGCAGCTTGGATAGGGGGAACGAGCAGTACTTC. It yields the protein CASSLDRGNEQYF.

The chain has TRBV18 and TRBJ1-1, with TRBD1 matching over 12 bases. There are 16 residues in the CDR3. The junction had 7 bases not matched to a gene; V was cut back by 3 bases and J by 5 bases. Germline CDR1 reads KGHSH; CDR2 reads LQKENI. The CDR3 nucleotides are TGTGCCAGCTCACCGGGACAGGGGGCGCTTAATACTGAAGCTTTCTTT. Its translation: CASSPGQGALNTEAFF.

This chain links TRBV25-1 with TRBJ2-7; TRBD2 agrees at 14 bases. V trimming: 4 bases; J trimming: 9 bases; junction bases outside the gene matches: 5. CDR1 and CDR2 (germline): MGHDK, SYGVNS. The CDR3 loop spans 14 amino acids. The CDR3 DNA reads TGTGCCAGCAGTGGGGGACTAGCGGGAGCCGGGCAGTACTTC. It yields the protein CASSGGLAGAGQYF.

To note about this clone: The CDR3 ends on some other residue instead of the conserved phenylalanine or tryptophan, so this is likely a read error. Because the CDR3's place on the DNA is in doubt, the DNA is left out and the CDR3 is given as listed by TCRdb. The CDR3 sequence: CASSSTGGRFGRR. This chain uses TRBV28 with TRBJ1-1; TRBD1 reflects the table's D call only, with no check against the DNA. Germline V gene sequence: CDR1 MDHEN, CDR2 SYDVKM. The CDR3 is made up of 13 amino acids, end residues included.

The chain recombines TRBV5-6 with TRBJ2-5, with a weak D call TRBD2 (6 bases). The CDR3 is 14 residues long. The germline V and J ends were trimmed by 1 base and 3 bases, with 10 bases remaining between them. Per the germline V gene, CDR1 is SGHDT and CDR2 is YYEEEE. The CDR3 spells CASSLRLGEETQYF. CDR3 nucleotide sequence: TGTGCCAGCAGCTTGCGACTAGGGGAAGAGACCCAGTACTTC.

The chain recombines TRBV10-3 with TRBJ1-3; D perhaps matches TRBD1 (6 bases). Germline V gene sequence: CDR1 ENHRY, CDR2 SYGVKD. Trimming shortened V by 7 bases and J by 0 bases, and 10 bases separated the two germline ends. The CDR3 runs to 14 residues. The CDR3 region has the DNA TGTGCCATCAAATTGACAGGCTCTGGAAACACCATATATTTT. This gives the protein CAIKLTGSGNTIYF.

This chain connects TRBV28 to TRBJ2-7; the D gene is possibly TRBD2 (6 bases). V dropped 5 bases and J dropped 3 bases, with 14 bases sitting between them. The CDR3 extends over 14 amino acids. Germline values: CDR1 MDHEN, CDR2 SYDVKM. The CDR3 DNA follows: TGTGCCAGCAGTACGACTAGAATTGGCTACGAGCAGTACTTC. Its protein is CASSTTRIGYEQYF.

This clone was seen just once. The chain recombines TRBV2 with TRBJ1-2; possibly TRBD1 for D (6 bases). The V gene's germline CDR1 is SNHLY and CDR2 FYNNEI. Trimming cost V 4 bases and J 8 bases, with 23 bases left between them. CDR3 length: 16 residues. The CDR3 loop is CASSGQSPGTIFGYTF. CDR3 sequence (DNA): TGTGCCAGCAGTGGACAAAGCCCCGGGACAATCTTCGGCTACACCTTC.

The V and J genes are TRBV18 and TRBJ1-1; 8 positions agree with TRBD1. The V segment lost 6 bases and the J segment 1 base; nucleotides outside the gene matches: 4. CDR1 KGHSH and CDR2 LQKENI come from the germline V gene. The CDR3 has 14 amino acids. DNA of the CDR3: TGTGCCAGCTCGCGGGACAGGTCGAACACTGAAGCTTTCTTT. This translates into CASSRDRSNTEAFF. Full variable domain (rest looked up from reference TRBV18 and TRBJ1-1): NAGVMQNPRHLVRRRGQEARLRCSPMKGHSHVYWYRQLPEEGLKFMVYLQKENIIDESGMPKERFSAEFPKEGPSILRIQQVVRGDSAAYFCASSRDRSNTEAFFGQGTRLTVV.

The chain is built from TRBV7-2 and TRBJ2-2; 9 bases agree with TRBD2. The V gene's germline CDR1 is SGHTA and CDR2 FQGNSA. V dropped 5 bases and J dropped 4; count of bases not matched to a gene: 5. This CDR3 region has 15 residues. As DNA, the CDR3 is TGTGCCAGCAGCATTAGCGGGGGACCCACCGGGGAGCTGTTTTTT. Translating gives CASSISGGPTGELFF. Full variable domain (rest looked up from reference TRBV7-2 and TRBJ2-2): GAGVSQSPSNKVTEKGKDVELRCDPISGHTALYWYRQSLGQGLEFLIYFQGNSAPDKSGLPSDRFSAERTGGSVSTLTIQRTQQEDSAVYLCASSISGGPTGELFFGEGSRLTVL.

V usage is TRBV19 and J usage is TRBJ1-4; D is perhaps TRBD1 (6 bases). Germline V gene lookup returns CDR1 LNHDA and CDR2 SQIVND (reference sequence). Trimming cost V 6 bases and J 0 bases, with 11 bases left between them. The CDR3 has 15 residues. The CDR3 is CASSTDRSTNEKLFF. CDR3 nucleotide sequence: TGTGCCAGTAGCACGGACAGATCAACTAATGAAAAACTGTTTTTT.

The chain joins TRBV2 to TRBJ2-3; 14 bases align to TRBD2. V gave up 5 bases and J gave up 5 bases; unmatched junction bases: 6. The CDR3 loop spans 16 amino acids. Germline CDR1 is SNHLY and CDR2 is FYNNEI. For the CDR3, the DNA is TGTGCCAGCAGTCGGACTAGCGGGGGGAAAGGAGATACGCAGTATTTT. Protein sequence: CASSRTSGGKGDTQYF.

This sequence joins TRBV7-9 and TRBJ1-2; no reliable D call. CDR3 length: 13 amino acids. Trimming took 9 bases from V and 3 from J, leaving 14 bases between them. The V gene's germline CDR1 is SEHNR and CDR2 FQNEAQ (reference sequence). The CDR3 DNA is TGTGCCAGTAATGGCGGGGTTGACTATGGCTACACCTTC. Its protein is CASNGGVDYGYTF.

The V call is TRBV4-2, the J call TRBJ1-3; D unresolved. In germline, CDR1 is LGHNA, CDR2 YNFKEQ. The CDR3 is 15 amino acids. The V end lost 1 base, the J end lost 0 bases, and 7 bases lay between the germline ends. Here the CDR3 reads CASSQGEISGNTIYF. In DNA, the CDR3 is TGTGCCAGCAGCCAAGGTGAGATCTCTGGAAACACCATATATTTT.

The chain uses TRBV25-1 and TRBJ1-1, with 9 bases lining up with TRBD1. CDR3 size: 13 residues. Trimming at V came to 4 bases and at J to 6 bases, leaving 3 bases not matched to a gene. CDR1 and CDR2 (germline): MGHDK, SYGVNS. CDR3 residues: CASSAYRGPEAFF. The CDR3 DNA reads as TGTGCCAGCAGTGCCTACAGGGGGCCTGAAGCTTTCTTT.

This clone was counted once. J is TRBJ2-5 and V is TRBV10-1; tentative D call: TRBD1 (6 bases). V was pared by 2 bases and J by 4 bases, with 11 bases between. CDR3 length: 14 residues. Germline values: CDR1 WNHNN, CDR2 SYGVQD (reference sequence). CDR3 protein: CASSEPGRGETQYF. The CDR3 region has the DNA TGCGCCAGCAGTGAGCCGGGCAGGGGAGAGACCCAGTACTTC.

This chain joins TRBV18 and TRBJ2-1; 7 bases fit TRBD2. Trimming at V came to 3 bases and at J to 4 bases, leaving 12 bases not matched to a gene. This CDR3 comprises 17 residues. Germline CDR1 KGHSH, CDR2 LQKENI. The CDR3 sequence: CASSPAYRAGLYNEQFF. The CDR3 DNA sequence: TGTGCCAGCTCACCTGCCTATAGAGCGGGGCTTTACAATGAGCAGTTCTTC.

This clone was seen only a few times. The CDR3 DNA reads as TGTGCCAGCAGTGGCCGGATCTTAGGAGATTCACCCCTCCACTTT. This translates into CASSGRILGDSPLHF. This chain links TRBV6-5 with TRBJ1-6; no clear D. Trimming removed 5 bases from V and 8 bases from J, with 16 bases in between. Germline loops: CDR1 MNHEY, CDR2 SVGAGI. This CDR3 has 15 residues.

With respect to this clone: Additional DNA sequences in this sample encode the identical CDR3. The chain employs TRBV6-5 and TRBJ1-2; D is perhaps TRBD1 (5 bases). The CDR3 is made up of 14 amino acids. Trimming stripped 10 bases from V and 6 bases from J, with 21 bases between. Germline CDR1 and CDR2: MNHEY and SVGAGI. CDR3 region: CATRTTTGPHGYTF. The CDR3 DNA follows: TGTGCCACCCGAACGACAACAGGTCCCCATGGCTACACCTTC.

The rearrangement links TRBV5-4 to TRBJ1-1; D not certain. V lost 2 bases and J 8 bases, leaving 16 bases between the germline ends. CDR3 length: 14 amino acids. CDR1 is SGHNT and CDR2 is YYREEE in the germline V gene (reference sequence). The CDR3 protein is CASSFWGGKMEAFF. As DNA, the CDR3 is TGTGCCAGCAGCTTCTGGGGAGGCAAGATGGAAGCTTTCTTT.

This chain links TRBV6-1 with TRBJ2-5, with TRBD1 matching over 7 bases. The ends lost 4 bases at V and 3 bases at J; junction bases unmatched: 11. Per the germline V gene, CDR1 is MNHNS and CDR2 is SASEGT. The CDR3 loop spans 16 amino acids. The CDR3 sequence: CASSGAYGTAEETQYF. In DNA, the CDR3 is TGTGCCAGCAGTGGAGCGTACGGGACAGCAGAAGAGACCCAGTACTTC.

The V gene is TRBV7-9, the J gene TRBJ2-5, with D perhaps matching TRBD2 (6 bases). Germline V lookup: CDR1 SEHNR, CDR2 FQNEAQ (reference sequence). There are 16 residues in the CDR3. The ends were cut back, 5 bases at V and 0 bases at J, with 16 bases in the middle. CDR3 sequence reads: CASSNGRGFYQETQYF. DNA for the CDR3: TGTGCCAGCAGCAACGGCCGGGGGTTCTACCAAGAGACCCAGTACTTC. The variable domain in full, completed from reference TRBV7-9 and TRBJ2-5, reads DTGVSQNPRHKITKRGQNVTFRCDPISEHNRLYWYRQTLGQGPEFLTYFQNEAQLEKSRLLSDRFSAERPKGSFSTLEIQRTEQGDSAMYLCASSNGRGFYQETQYFGPGTRLLVL.

This clone was detected a few times. The chain is built from TRBV10-2 and TRBJ1-2; D call uncertain. CDR1 and CDR2 (germline): WSHSY, SAAADI. The CDR3 consists of 13 residues. Deletions cut 8 bases from V and 2 bases from J, with 12 bases between. CDR3 bases: TGCGCCAGCTCCTCGACTGGGAACTATGGCTACACCTTC. Its protein product is CASSSTGNYGYTF.

This sequence joins TRBV9 and TRBJ2-3, with 11 bases that match TRBD2. This CDR3 comprises 16 residues. V shed 1 base, J shed 3 bases, and the junction held 4 bases outside the gene matches. CDR1 is SGDLS, CDR2 YYNGEE, per germline. The CDR3 DNA is TGTGCCAGCAGCGTAACGGGACTAGCGGTGACAGATACGCAGTATTTT. Residues: CASSVTGLAVTDTQYF.

This chain uses TRBV27 with TRBJ2-2; D perhaps matches TRBD1 (5 bases). Between the trimmed V and J ends, which lost 2 bases and 4 bases, there was a span of 5 bases. Germline CDR1 is MNHEY and CDR2 is SMNVEV (reference sequence). CDR3 length equals 13 residues. CDR3 residues: CASSLQGTGELFF. CDR3 bases: TGTGCCAGCAGTTTACAGGGCACCGGGGAGCTGTTTTTT.